The 7 T cell receptor beta chains below all came from one sample that was sequenced in a study of PD-L1 blockade in urothelial cancer. Repertoires were generated with immunoSEQ multiplex PCR, while TCRdb's copy carries only in-frame clones and drops some. The table has about 84,000 clones, 82% seen once; the top ten hold around a tenth. The source material was PBMCs, sampled around atezolizumab (anti-PD-L1) treatment. Receptor source: a man aged 65 to 79 with urothelial cancer.

This chain links TRBV7-2 with TRBJ1-2; tentative D call: TRBD1 (6 bases). Germline V gives CDR1 SGHTA, CDR2 FQGNSA. The CDR3 length is 15 residues. V dropped 2 bases and J dropped 1 base, with 11 bases sitting between them. CDR3 coding DNA: TGTGCCAGCAGCTTAAGGGAGGGGGTTAACTATGGCTACACCTTC. Amino acid sequence: CASSLREGVNYGYTF.

This clone was counted once. The CDR3 sequence: CASSLGGVNTEAFF. The CDR3, as DNA: TGTGCCAGCAGCTTAGGGGGGGTGAACACTGAAGCTTTCTTT. The rearrangement joins TRBV7-3 to TRBJ1-1; possible D gene TRBD1, 5 bases. The germline V and J ends were trimmed by 2 bases and 0 bases, with 7 bases remaining between them. Germline V gives CDR1 SGHTA, CDR2 FQGTGA. CDR3 length: 14 residues.

The J gene is TRBJ2-7, the V gene TRBV7-2, with D possibly TRBD1 on 5 matching bases. CDR3 size: 15 residues. Germline CDR1 reads SGHTA; CDR2 reads FQGNSA. V was trimmed by 5 bases and J by 3 bases, leaving 17 bases between them. The CDR3 bases are TGTGCCAGCAGCCCCCAGGGTAGTTCCCACTACGAGCAGTACTTC. Protein sequence: CASSPQGSSHYEQYF.

This chain connects TRBV10-3 to TRBJ2-5; D is unclear. The length of the CDR3 is 15 residues. Germline CDR1 reads ENHRY; CDR2 reads SYGVKD. V was shortened by 3 bases and J by 2 bases, with 13 bases between the two germline ends. For the CDR3, the DNA is TGTGCCATCAGTGATATTGTCCAGGCACAAGAGACCCAGTACTTC. Its protein product is CAISDIVQAQETQYF.

This chain links TRBV5-6 with TRBJ2-7; D call uncertain. The V and J ends lost 1 base and 0 bases respectively, with 5 bases between them. There are 13 residues in the CDR3. Germline CDR1 is SGHDT and CDR2 is YYEEEE. CDR3 loop: CASSLLISYEQYF. The DNA for the CDR3 is TGTGCCAGCAGCTTGTTAATCTCCTACGAGCAGTACTTC.

V is TRBV4-2 and J is TRBJ1-1; unclear D gene. This CDR3 spans 14 amino acids. Trimming cost V 0 bases and J 0 bases, with 5 bases left between them. Germline-derived CDR1 and CDR2 are LGHNA and YNFKEQ. The CDR3 DNA reads TGTGCCAGCAGCCAAGAACAGCTGAACACTGAAGCTTTCTTT. It specifies CASSQEQLNTEAFF.

The chain is built from TRBV6-1 and TRBJ1-5, with 7 positions matching TRBD1. Per the germline V gene, CDR1 is MNHNS and CDR2 is SASEGT. The CDR3 runs to 14 residues. V trimming: 7 bases; J trimming: 4 bases; junction bases outside the gene matches: 7. This CDR3 reads CASTSGTDNQPQHF. The CDR3 coding sequence is TGTGCCAGCACCTCCGGGACAGATAATCAGCCCCAGCATTTT.